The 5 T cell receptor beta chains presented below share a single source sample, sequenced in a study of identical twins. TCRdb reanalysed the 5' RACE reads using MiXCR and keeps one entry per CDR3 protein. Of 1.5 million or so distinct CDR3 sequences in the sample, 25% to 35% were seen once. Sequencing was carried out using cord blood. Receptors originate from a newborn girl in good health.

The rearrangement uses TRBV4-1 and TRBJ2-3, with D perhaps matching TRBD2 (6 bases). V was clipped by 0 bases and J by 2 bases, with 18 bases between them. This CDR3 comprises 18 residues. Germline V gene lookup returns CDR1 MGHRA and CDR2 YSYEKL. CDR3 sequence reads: CASSQDVSLASYTDTQYF. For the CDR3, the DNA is TGCGCCAGCAGCCAAGATGTGAGTCTAGCGTCCTACACAGATACGCAGTATTTT.

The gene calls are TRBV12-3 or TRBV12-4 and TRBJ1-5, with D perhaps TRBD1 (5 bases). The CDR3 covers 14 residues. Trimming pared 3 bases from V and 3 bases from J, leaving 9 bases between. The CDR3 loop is CASSFARDNQPQHF. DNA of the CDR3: TGTGCCAGCAGTTTCGCCAGGGACAATCAGCCCCAGCATTTT.

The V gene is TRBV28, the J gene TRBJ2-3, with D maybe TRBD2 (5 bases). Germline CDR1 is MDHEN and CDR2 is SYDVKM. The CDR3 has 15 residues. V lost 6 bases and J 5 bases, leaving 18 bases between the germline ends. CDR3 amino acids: CASRLDSHRGDTQYF. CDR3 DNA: TGTGCCAGCAGACTGGACTCCCACCGGGGAGATACGCAGTATTTT.

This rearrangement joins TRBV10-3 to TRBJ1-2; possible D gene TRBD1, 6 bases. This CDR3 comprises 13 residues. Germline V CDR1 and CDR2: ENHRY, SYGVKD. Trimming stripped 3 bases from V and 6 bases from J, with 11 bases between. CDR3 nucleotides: TGTGCCATCAGTGAACAGGGAGGTCATGGCTACACCTTC. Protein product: CAISEQGGHGYTF.

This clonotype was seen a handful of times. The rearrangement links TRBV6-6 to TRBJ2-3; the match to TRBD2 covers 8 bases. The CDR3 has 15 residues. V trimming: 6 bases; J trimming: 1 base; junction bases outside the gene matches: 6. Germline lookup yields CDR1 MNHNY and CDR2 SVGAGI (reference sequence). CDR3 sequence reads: CASRPGGAGTDTQYF. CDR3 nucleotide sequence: TGTGCCAGCAGGCCCGGGGGGGCAGGCACAGATACGCAGTATTTT.